This record covers a single T cell receptor beta chain. V shed 5 bases, J shed 0 bases, and the junction held 11 bases outside the gene matches. Germline CDR1 is SGHDT and CDR2 is YYEEEE. The CDR3 consists of 16 residues. This sample is part of a study of control samples from healthy donors and cancer patients. Profiling relied on immunoSEQ multiplex PCR, and the TCRdb table lists in-frame clones only, not all of them. Among about 39,000 clones listed, around 82% were seen once. The sequence derives from a woman in her sixties with lung cancer. The chain combines TRBV5-6 with TRBJ2-7; 7 bases are shared with TRBD2. What was sequenced was PBMCs. CDR3 in amino acids: CASRRSGRETSYEQYF. DNA for the CDR3: TGTGCCAGCAGACGGAGCGGGCGGGAGACCTCCTACGAGCAGTACTTC.